This T cell receptor beta chain originates from a study of identifying expanded T cells in peripheral blood. Findings and caveats of the study: Approximately two-week clone count variance significantly increased as total template count grew. Technical replicates showed approximately 1.2 changed clones; about two weeks around 15; four weeks 19.

The data were produced by immunoSEQ multiplex PCR, yet TCRdb's version contains in-frame clones alone and is incomplete. Of 80,000 or so clones in the sample, roughly four fifths were seen once. On this clone itself: What it binds is unknown.

During the collection period, no donor immune events like infections were recorded. The clonotype originates from a person between 18 and 75 years old in good health. The sample was blood.

CDR3: CASSPLDTQYF. The CDR3 coding sequence is TGTGCCAGCAGTCCCTTGGATACGCAGTATTTT. The chain uses TRBV28 and TRBJ2-3; D is undetermined. This CDR3 has 11 amino acids. The germline V and J ends were trimmed by 5 bases and 6 bases, with 6 bases remaining between them. In germline, CDR1 is MDHEN, CDR2 SYDVKM.